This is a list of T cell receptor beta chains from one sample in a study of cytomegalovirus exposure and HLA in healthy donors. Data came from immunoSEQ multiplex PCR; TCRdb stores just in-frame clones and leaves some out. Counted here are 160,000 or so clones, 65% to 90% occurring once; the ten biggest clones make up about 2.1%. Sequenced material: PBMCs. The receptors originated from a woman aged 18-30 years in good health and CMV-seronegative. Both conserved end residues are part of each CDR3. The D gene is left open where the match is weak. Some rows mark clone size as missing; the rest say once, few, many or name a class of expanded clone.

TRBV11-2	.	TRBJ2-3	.	TGTGCCAGCAGCCCAAATCCGGCAGATACGCAGTATTTT	CASSPNPADTQYF
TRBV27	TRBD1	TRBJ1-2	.	TGTGCCAGCAGTTTACAAAGACAGGGATCCTACACCTTC	CASSLQRQGSYTF
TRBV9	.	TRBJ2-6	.	TGTGCCAGCAGCGTAGTAGGGGAGGCCAACGTCCTGACTTTC	CASSVVGEANVLTF
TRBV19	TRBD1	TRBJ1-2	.	TGTGCCAGTAGTATCCCCCGGACAGGGGGCAATGGCTACACCTTC	CASSIPRTGGNGYTF
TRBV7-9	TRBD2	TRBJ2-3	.	TGTGCCAGCAGCCCCAGCGGGAACACAGATACGCAGTATTTT	CASSPSGNTDTQYF
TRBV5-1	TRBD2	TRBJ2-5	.	TGCGCCAGCAGCTGGCTAGCGGGGGGTGGAGAGACCCAGTACTTC	CASSWLAGGGETQYF
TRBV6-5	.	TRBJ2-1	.	TGTGCCAGCAGTCTGCGACTTAACAATGAGCAGTTCTTC	CASSLRLNNEQFF
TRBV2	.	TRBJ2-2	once	TGTGCCAGCAAAGCAGACTTTTTATCTTACACCGGGGAGCTGTTTTTT	CASKADFLSYTGELFF
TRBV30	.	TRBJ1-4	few	TGTGCCTGGAGGCGGCAAGGGGGTGAAAAACTGTTTTTT	CAWRRQGGEKLFF
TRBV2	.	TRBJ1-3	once	TGTGCCAGCAGGGGCAACCCCTCTGGAAACACCATATATTTT	CASRGNPSGNTIYF
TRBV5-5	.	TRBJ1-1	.	TGTGCCAGCAGCTTGGAAAGGCCGGGGAACACTGAAGCTTTCTTT	CASSLERPGNTEAFF
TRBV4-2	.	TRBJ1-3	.	TGTGCCAGCAGCCAAGATATAGGGAACGGGGCTGGAAACACCATATATTTT	CASSQDIGNGAGNTIYF
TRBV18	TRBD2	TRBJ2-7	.	TGTGCCAGCTCACGCGGGACTAGCGCGTACTACGAGCAGTACTTC	CASSRGTSAYYEQYF
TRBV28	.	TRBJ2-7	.	TGTGCCAACGCCCGGGACTCTTTCTACGAGCAGTACTTC	CANARDSFYEQYF
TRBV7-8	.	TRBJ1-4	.	TGTGCCAGCGGAGGCCGCCTGGGTGAAAAACTGTTTTTT	CASGGRLGEKLFF
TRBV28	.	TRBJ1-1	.	TGTGCCAGCGGGACATCTAACACTGAAGCTTTCTTT	CASGTSNTEAFF
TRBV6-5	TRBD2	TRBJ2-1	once	TGTGCCAGCACCCGAGCTAGCGGGGGGGCCGATGAGCAGTTCTTC	CASTRASGGADEQFF
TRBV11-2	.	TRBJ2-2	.	TGTGCCAGCAGCTTAGATGTGACAACCGGGGAGCTGTTTTTT	CASSLDVTTGELFF
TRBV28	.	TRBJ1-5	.	TGTGCCAGCAGTTTTGGCAGTTTCAATCAGCCCCAGCATTTT	CASSFGSFNQPQHF
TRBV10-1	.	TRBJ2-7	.	TGCGCCAGCAGTGCGAATTCACAGGGCAGGAACTACGAGCAGTACTTC	CASSANSQGRNYEQYF
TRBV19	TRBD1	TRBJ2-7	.	TGTGCCAGTAGTCCGCCGCCCGGGACAGGGGCCGCCTACGAGCAGTACTTC	CASSPPPGTGAAYEQYF
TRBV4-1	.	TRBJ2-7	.	TGCGCCAGCAGCCCTCAAGGAGCGAGCGGGCCCCGATCAGGTTACGAGCAGTACTTC	CASSPQGASGPRSGYEQYF
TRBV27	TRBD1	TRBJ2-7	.	TGTGCCAGCAGTTTATTGCCGGGACAGGGGCGCGAGCAGTACTTC	CASSLLPGQGREQYF
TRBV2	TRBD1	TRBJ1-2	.	TGTGCCAGTCTCTCTCTGACGGGACAGGGGGCATCTAACTATGGCTACACCTTC	CASLSLTGQGASNYGYTF
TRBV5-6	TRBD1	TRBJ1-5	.	TGTGCCAGCAGCTGGGGACAGGGCGATCAGCCCCAGCATTTT	CASSWGQGDQPQHF
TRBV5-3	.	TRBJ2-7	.	TGTGCCAGAAGCTTGGTGGGACCTGGGGGCGAGCAGTACTTC	CARSLVGPGGEQYF
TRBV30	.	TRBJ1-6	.	TGTGCCTACCATACCTTAGTTAATTCACCCCTCCACTTT	CAYHTLVNSPLHF
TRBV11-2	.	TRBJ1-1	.	TGTGCCAGCAGCCGAGCCTGGGAGGGTCCCCACACTGAAGCTTTCTTT	CASSRAWEGPHTEAFF
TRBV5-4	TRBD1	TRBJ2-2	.	TGTGCCAGCAGCTGGGGACAGGGGACCGGGGAGCTGTTTTTT	CASSWGQGTGELFF
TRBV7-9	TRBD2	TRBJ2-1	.	TGTGCCAGCAGCTTCCCGGGACTAGCGGGTCTTGAGCAGTTCTTC	CASSFPGLAGLEQFF
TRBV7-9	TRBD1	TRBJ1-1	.	TGTTCCAGCAGCAGGCATACAGGGGAGGCTTTCTTT	CSSSRHTGEAFF
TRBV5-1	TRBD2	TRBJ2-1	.	TGCGCCAGCAGCACGACTAGCGGGGAATACAATGAGCAGTTCTTC	CASSTTSGEYNEQFF
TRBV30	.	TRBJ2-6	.	TGTGCCGGTAGGGCCGTTGGGATAGCGACCTCTGGGGCCAACGTCCTGACTTTC	CAGRAVGIATSGANVLTF